The clone carrying this T cell receptor beta chain was counted a few times. The sample originates from a study of blood T cells in healthy people across ages. Deletions cut 4 bases from V and 1 base from J, with 15 bases between. Germline loops: CDR1 SGHRS, CDR2 YFSETQ. The CDR3 extends over 15 amino acids. Alongside a J-beta primer mix, a sample-barcoded 5' primer served in a second PCR lasting about 7 to 12 cycles. Per sample, CDR3-containing paired-end reads numbered at least 2.5 million. TCRdb reanalysed the 5' RACE reads using MiXCR and keeps one entry per CDR3 protein. Of roughly 900,000 distinct CDR3 sequences listed, about 48% are singletons.

This clonotype was obtained from a man aged 25 to 40 in good health. The chain couples TRBV5-1 to TRBJ2-7, with D hard to call. The sequencing sample was made of blood. The DNA for the CDR3 is TGCGCCAGCAGCCCCATGACACTCCCTTCCTACGAGCAGTACTTC. This translates into CASSPMTLPSYEQYF.